This TCR beta chain was sequenced during a study of control samples from healthy donors and cancer patients (TCRdb year 2020). Receptor libraries were prepared by the immunoSEQ multiplex PCR assay. In TCRdb, the immuneACCESS table is reduced to in-frame sequences with V and J assigned. These tables do not hold every clone; where another copy was compared, an unresolved V gene accounts for under half, and the others remain unexplained. For this sample there are some 120,000 clones; 88% appear just once. 2% to 2.5% of the sample is taken by the ten largest. In regard to this clone: Its cognate antigen has yet to be identified. Per-base quality was not reported, and no clone a single base away is much larger than it.

As encoded in the germline V gene, CDR1 is KGHSH while CDR2 is LQKENI. V is shortened by 4 bases, J by 0 bases, and the region joining them spans 13 bases. The CDR3 contains 16 residues, cysteine and phenylalanine counted. This entry keeps only the CDR3 DNA: 48 bases, framed from base 1. This chain is built from TRBV18 and TRBJ2-1, with the D gene uncertain. The sequenced sample consisted of blood. The TCR comes from a woman in her 70s in good health. The DNA sequence is as follows: TGTGCCAGCTCACGGTCGTTGGATAGCTCCTACAATGAGCAGTTCTTC. Its protein product is CASSRSLDSSYNEQFF.